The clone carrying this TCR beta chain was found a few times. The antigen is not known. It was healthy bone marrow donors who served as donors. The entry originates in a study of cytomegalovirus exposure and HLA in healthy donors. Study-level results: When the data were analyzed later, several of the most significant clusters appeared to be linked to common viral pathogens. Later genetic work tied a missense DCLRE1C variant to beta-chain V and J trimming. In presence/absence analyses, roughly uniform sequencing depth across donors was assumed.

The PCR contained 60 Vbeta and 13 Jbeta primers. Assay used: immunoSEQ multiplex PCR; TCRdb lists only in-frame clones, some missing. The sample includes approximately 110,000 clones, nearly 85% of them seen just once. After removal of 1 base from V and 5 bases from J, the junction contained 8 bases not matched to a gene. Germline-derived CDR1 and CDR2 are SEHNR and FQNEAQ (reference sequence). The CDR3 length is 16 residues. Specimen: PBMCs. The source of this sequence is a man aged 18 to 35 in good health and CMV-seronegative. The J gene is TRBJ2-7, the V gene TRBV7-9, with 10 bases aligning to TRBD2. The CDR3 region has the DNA TGTGCCAGCAGCTTAGTGGCTAGCGGGAGTCTCAACGAGCAGTACTTC. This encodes CASSLVASGSLNEQYF.